This T cell receptor beta chain appears in the sequencing data of a study of T cells in Graves' hyperthyroidism and ophthalmopathy. From RNA transcripts, TCR beta CDR3 regions were amplified. HTBI primers were used for first-round RT-PCR of the TCR CDR3. TCRdb fed the multiplex PCR reads into MiXCR, producing one record per CDR3 protein. This sample has hundreds of thousands of distinct CDR3 sequences, with approximately 23% found just once. This clonotype was detected ten times or more. CDR1 SNHLY and CDR2 FYNNEI come from the germline V gene. V lost 7 bases to trimming and J lost 5 bases, with 11 bases between them. The CDR3 totals 12 residues.

The J gene is TRBJ2-5, the V gene TRBV2, with D hard to call. Sample: blood. The TCR originated in a woman aged 70-85 years with Graves' ophthalmopathy. CDR3: CASKASGETQYF. CDR3 in DNA: TGTGCCAGCAAAGCCAGTGGGGAGACCCAGTACTTC. Variable domain in full (rest from reference TRBV2 and TRBJ2-5): EPEVTQTPSHQVTQMGQEVILRCVPISNHLYFYWYRQILGQKVEFLVSFYNNEISEKSEIFDDQFSVERPDGSNFTLKIRSTKLEDSAMYFCASKASGETQYFGPGTRLLVL.